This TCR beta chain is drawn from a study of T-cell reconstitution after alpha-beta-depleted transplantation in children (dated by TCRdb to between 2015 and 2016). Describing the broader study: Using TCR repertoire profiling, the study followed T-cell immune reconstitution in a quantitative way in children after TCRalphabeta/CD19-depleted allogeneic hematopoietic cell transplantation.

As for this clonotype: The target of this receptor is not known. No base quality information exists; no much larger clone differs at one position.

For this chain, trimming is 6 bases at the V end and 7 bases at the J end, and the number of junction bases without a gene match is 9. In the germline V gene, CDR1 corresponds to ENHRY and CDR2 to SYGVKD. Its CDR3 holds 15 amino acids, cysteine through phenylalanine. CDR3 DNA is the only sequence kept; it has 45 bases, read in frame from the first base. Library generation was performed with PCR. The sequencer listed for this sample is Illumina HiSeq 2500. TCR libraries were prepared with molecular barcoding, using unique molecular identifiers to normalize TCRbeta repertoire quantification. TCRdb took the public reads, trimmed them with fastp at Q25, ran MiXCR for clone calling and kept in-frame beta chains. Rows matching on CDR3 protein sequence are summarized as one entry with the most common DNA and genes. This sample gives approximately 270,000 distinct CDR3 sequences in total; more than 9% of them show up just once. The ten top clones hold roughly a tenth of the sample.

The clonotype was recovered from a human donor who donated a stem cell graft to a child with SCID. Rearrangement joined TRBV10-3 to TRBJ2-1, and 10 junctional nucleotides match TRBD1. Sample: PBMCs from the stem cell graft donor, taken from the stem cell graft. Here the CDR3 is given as CAIRDGTGDWNEQFF. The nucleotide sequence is TGTGCCATCAGGGATGGGACAGGGGATTGGAATGAGCAGTTCTTC.